This entry describes one T cell receptor beta chain. What it recognizes is unknown. This record comes from a study of cytomegalovirus exposure and HLA in healthy donors. Study-level background: The 120 validation repertoires, a later analysis reported, used the same platform as the approximately 700 first-cohort repertoires. Findings of the study overall: Reports showed the classifier diagnosing cytomegalovirus status with high specificity and sensitivity. A few chains linked to CMV were shown in vitro to be specific for CMV antigens.

Germline V gene lookup returns CDR1 KGHSH and CDR2 LQKENI. V was pared by 4 bases and J by 3 bases, with 6 bases of the junction left unmatched. The CDR3 is made up of 14 amino acids. Here immunoSEQ multiplex PCR was the method, and the copy in TCRdb shows in-frame clones only, minus some. The table records some 330,000 clones, 86% of them present only once. Separate from the approximately 670-subject first cohort, the roughly 120-subject validation cohort was the one that the donors belonged to. The specimen sequenced was PBMCs. The receptor was isolated from a woman younger than 35 in good health and CMV-seronegative. The chain has TRBV18 and TRBJ2-7, with 7 bases fitting TRBD2. CDR3 loop: CASSQTSEVYEQYF. DNA of the CDR3: TGTGCCAGCTCACAAACTAGCGAGGTCTACGAGCAGTACTTC.